The 17 T cell receptor beta chains presented below share a single source sample, sequenced in a study of human T cells and chemical hapten exposure. TCRdb ran MiXCR on the RACE reads and lists one entry per CDR3 protein. The repertoire has approximately 82,000 distinct CDR3 sequences, more than 9% of them found once; the top ten carry 2.2%. Documented time point: patch test 1, 2 weeks after DPC sensitization. Documented treatment: therapeutic diphenylcyclopropenone sensitization with weekly scalp DPC. The sample in question was whole blood, obtained in connection with sensitization to the hapten diphenylcyclopropenone (DPC). These TCRs come from a man in his forties with alopecia areata. Some clones in this sample may be carry-over from other donors' samples.

This clonotype was seen a few times. The chain links TRBV7-2 to TRBJ2-5; 8 bases agree with TRBD2. J lost 5 bases, V lost 7 bases, and 3 bases had no gene match. The CDR3 is made up of 12 amino acids. Germline lookup yields CDR1 SGHTA and CDR2 FQGNSA. The CDR3: CASTGGGETQYF. Written as DNA, the CDR3 is TGTGCCAGCACTGGCGGGGGGGAGACCCAGTACTTC.

This clonotype was detected ten times or more. The chain links TRBV6-5 to TRBJ1-1; 7 nucleotides align to TRBD1. J gave up 5 bases and V 5 bases, and 14 bases lay outside the gene matches. This CDR3 is built from 16 residues. Germline V CDR1 and CDR2: MNHEY, SVGAGI. The CDR3 region is CASSNPSETGRTEAFF. The CDR3 region has the DNA TGTGCCAGCAGTAACCCGTCCGAGACAGGGCGGACTGAAGCTTTCTTT.

The CDR3 spells CSARAGLAGQETQYF. The DNA of the CDR3 is TGCAGTGCTAGAGCTGGGCTAGCCGGACAAGAGACCCAGTACTTC. The rearrangement uses TRBV20-1 and TRBJ2-5; weak D call: TRBD2 (5 bases). CDR3 length equals 15 residues. Germline V gene sequence: CDR1 DFQATT, CDR2 SNEGSKA (reference sequence). V was shortened by 1 base and J by 2 bases, with 14 bases between the two germline ends.

This clonotype was recorded many times. J is TRBJ1-4 and V is TRBV29-1; the D gene is possibly TRBD1 (5 bases). CDR1 SQVTM and CDR2 ANQGSEA come from the germline V gene. Trimming stripped 6 bases from V and 4 bases from J, with 12 bases between. The CDR3 is 13 residues long. The CDR3 DNA sequence: TGCAGCGTGTGGGGGGGGGGTAATGAAAAACTGTTTTTT. Its protein product is CSVWGGGNEKLFF. Full variable domain (missing parts from reference TRBV29-1 and TRBJ1-4): SAVISQKPSRDICQRGTSLTIQCQVDSQVTMMFWYRQQPGQSLTLIATANQGSEATYESGFVIDKFPISRPNLTFSTLTVSNMSPEDSSIYLCSVWGGGNEKLFFGSGTQLSVL.

The V call is TRBV12-3 or TRBV12-4, the J call TRBJ1-4; no definite D call. V was pared by 2 bases and J by 3 bases, with 16 bases between. The CDR3 is made up of 17 amino acids. CDR3 bases: TGTGCCAGCAGTTTAATCTATGGGAGTCGGTCTAATGAAAAACTGTTTTTT. It codes for CASSLIYGSRSNEKLFF.

This clonotype has more than one count but fewer than ten. The CDR3 DNA is TGTGCCAGCAAGAGGGACTTCTATAGCAATCAGCCCCAGCATTTT. It encodes CASKRDFYSNQPQHF. This rearrangement joins TRBV6-2 or TRBV6-3 to TRBJ1-5, with a possible D match to TRBD1 (5 bases). The CDR3 covers 15 residues. V dropped 7 bases and J dropped 0 bases, with 13 bases sitting between them. CDR1 is MNHEY, CDR2 SVGEGT, per germline.

This clonotype was observed a few times. The V and J genes are TRBV24-1 and TRBJ2-2, with D hard to call. Trimming left V 12 bases short and J 0 bases short, with 10 bases between. The CDR3 consists of 13 residues. In germline, CDR1 is KGHDR, CDR2 SFDVKD. The CDR3 DNA reads as TGTGCCGCCGGGTCCGCGAACACCGGGGAGCTGTTTTTT. Amino acid sequence: CAAGSANTGELFF.

The chain employs TRBV29-1 and TRBJ1-3; D is unclear. Germline CDR1 is SQVTM and CDR2 is ANQGSEA. This CDR3 contains 14 residues. Trimming stripped 5 bases from V and 0 bases from J, with 11 bases between. The CDR3 coding sequence is TGCAGCGTTTCGACTACCAGCTCTGGAAACACCATATATTTT. Its protein product is CSVSTTSSGNTIYF.

The V gene is TRBV13, the J gene TRBJ1-1; tentative D call: TRBD1 (5 bases). Germline V gene lookup returns CDR1 PRHDT and CDR2 FYEKMQ (reference sequence). The CDR3 consists of 14 residues. V lost 4 bases to trimming and J lost 0 bases, with 9 bases between them. DNA for the CDR3: TGTGCCAGCAGCTATGGGGGGATGAACACTGAAGCTTTCTTT. This encodes CASSYGGMNTEAFF.

V gene TRBV6-5 combines with J gene TRBJ2-1, with 9 positions matching TRBD2. CDR1 and CDR2 from the germline V gene are MNHEY and SVGAGI. This CDR3 contains 17 residues. J lost 8 bases, V lost 4 bases, and 15 bases had no gene match. The CDR3 loop reads CASSSSRGRATHDEQFF. The CDR3 DNA follows: TGTGCCAGCAGTTCCTCTCGCGGGAGGGCAACACACGATGAGCAGTTCTTC.

This clonotype has only a few counts. This CDR3 reads CASSLQWGAQETQYF. DNA for the CDR3: TGTGCCAGCAGCTTACAATGGGGGGCCCAAGAGACCCAGTACTTC. The rearrangement uses TRBV7-3 and TRBJ2-5; D tentatively fits TRBD1 or TRBD2 (6 bases each). The CDR3 runs 15 residues. Germline CDR1 is SGHTA and CDR2 is FQGTGA. Trimming stripped 2 bases from V and 1 base from J, with 11 bases between. Supplemented by reference TRBV7-3 and TRBJ2-5, the full variable domain reads GAGVSQTPSNKVTEKGKYVELRCDPISGHTALYWYRQSLGQGPEFLIYFQGTGAADDSGLPNDRFFAVRPEGSVSTLKIQRTERGDSAVYLCASSLQWGAQETQYFGPGTRLLVL.

The V call is TRBV7-2, the J call TRBJ2-3; no firm D call. The CDR3 runs to 16 residues. Germline loops: CDR1 SGHTA, CDR2 FQGNSA. V lost 5 bases and J lost 0, with 15 bases in between. The CDR3: CASSLMPGSSTDTQYF. As DNA, the CDR3 is TGTGCCAGCAGCCTCATGCCTGGATCTAGCACAGATACGCAGTATTTT.

This clonotype was seen many times. The chain employs TRBV11-2 and TRBJ2-5, with 7 bases fitting TRBD2. J was trimmed by 2 bases and V by 1 base; bases with no gene match: 7. The CDR3 is made up of 16 amino acids. From germline, CDR1 is SGHAT and CDR2 FQNNGV. CDR3 in DNA: TGTGCCAGCAGCTTAGGGATCTTGGGAGGGCAAGAGACCCAGTACTTC. Protein: CASSLGILGGQETQYF.

This clonotype has at least ten counts. J is TRBJ2-3 and V is TRBV12-3 or TRBV12-4; 10 bases agree with TRBD2. V lost 5 bases to trimming and J lost 6 bases; unmatched junction nucleotides: 5. The CDR3 is 14 amino acids. DNA of the CDR3: TGTGCCAGCAGTCCGGGACTAGCGCTCGATACGCAGTATTTT. It translates to CASSPGLALDTQYF.

Only a few counts were recorded for this clonotype. The genes are TRBV4-3 and TRBJ2-2; D might be TRBD2 (6 bases). The V and J ends lost 1 base and 4 bases respectively, with 10 bases between them. The CDR3 runs to 15 residues. Per germline, CDR1 LGHNA and CDR2 YSLEER. CDR3 sequence reads: CASSQAGSRTGELFF. The DNA of the CDR3 is TGCGCCAGCAGCCAAGCCGGGAGTCGCACCGGGGAGCTGTTTTTT.

This clonotype was found a few times. V and J are TRBV3-1 and TRBJ2-3; the D is unclear. V was shortened by 1 base and J by 0 bases, with 5 bases between the two germline ends. CDR3 length equals 14 residues. The V gene's germline CDR1 is LGHDT and CDR2 YNNKEL (reference sequence). CDR3: CASSQVTSTDTQYF. CDR3 DNA: TGTGCCAGCAGCCAAGTCACCAGCACAGATACGCAGTATTTT.

This clonotype was observed many times. V gene TRBV5-1 combines with J gene TRBJ2-2; either TRBD1 or TRBD2 may fit D (5 bases each). Trimming left V 2 bases short and J 6 bases short, with 11 bases between. Germline V gene lookup returns CDR1 SGHRS and CDR2 YFSETQ. This CDR3 has 14 amino acids. CDR3 protein: CASSFRDGAGELFF. The DNA for the CDR3 is TGCGCCAGCAGCTTTCGGGACGGCGCCGGGGAGCTGTTTTTT.